The clone carrying this T cell receptor beta chain was observed many times. This record belongs to a study of blood T cells in healthy people across ages. J lost 3 bases, V lost 1 base, and 5 bases had no gene match. CDR1 is LGHNA, CDR2 YSLEER, per germline. The CDR3 extends over 16 amino acids. Combining a sample-barcoded 5' primer with a J-beta primer mix, a second PCR ran for about 6 to 12 cycles. From the 5' RACE reads, TCRdb called clonotypes with MiXCR, one entry per CDR3 protein. Here the sample spans 600,000 or so distinct CDR3 sequences, approximately 30% being singletons. Source material: blood. The V call is TRBV4-3, the J call TRBJ2-3, with TRBD2 matching over 9 bases. The clonotype comes from a woman of 80 years or more in good health. The DNA of the CDR3 is TGCGCCAGCAGCCAAGTGGGCGGGGGGGTGACAGATACGCAGTATTTT. Protein: CASSQVGGGVTDTQYF.